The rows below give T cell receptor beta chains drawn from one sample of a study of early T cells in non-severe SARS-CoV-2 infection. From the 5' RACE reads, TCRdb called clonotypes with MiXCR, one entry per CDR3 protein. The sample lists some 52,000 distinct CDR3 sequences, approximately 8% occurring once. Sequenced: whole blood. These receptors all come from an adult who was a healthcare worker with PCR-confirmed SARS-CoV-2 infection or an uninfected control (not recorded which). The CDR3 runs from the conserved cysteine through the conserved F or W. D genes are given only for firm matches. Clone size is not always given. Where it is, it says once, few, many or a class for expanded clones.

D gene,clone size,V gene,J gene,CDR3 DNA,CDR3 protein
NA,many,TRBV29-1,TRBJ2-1,TGCAGCGTTGACAGGGTCTATGAGCAGTTCTTC,CSVDRVYEQFF
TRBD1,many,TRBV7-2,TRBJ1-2,TGTGCCAGCAGCTTTCGGGACAGACGAAACTATGGCTACACCTTC,CASSFRDRRNYGYTF
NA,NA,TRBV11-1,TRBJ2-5,TGTGCCAGCAGCTTAGCGGGGACGCAGGAGACCCAGTACTTC,CASSLAGTQETQYF
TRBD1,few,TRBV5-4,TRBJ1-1,TGTGCCAGCACCAGACAGGGACCGAACACTGAAGCTTTCTTT,CASTRQGPNTEAFF
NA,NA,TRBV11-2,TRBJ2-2,TGTGCCAGCAGCTTCGCGAACACCGGGGAGCTGTTTTTT,CASSFANTGELFF
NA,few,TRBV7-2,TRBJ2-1,TGTGCCAGCAGGCTGTCCGGATCGCCAAGTGAGCAGTTCTTC,CASRLSGSPSEQFF
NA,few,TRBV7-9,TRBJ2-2,TGTGCCGGACCCGGGACCAACCTCACCGGGGAGCTGTTTTTT,CAGPGTNLTGELFF
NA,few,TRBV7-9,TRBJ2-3,TGTGCCAGCAGCTTATTGGGCACAGATACGCAGTATTTT,CASSLLGTDTQYF
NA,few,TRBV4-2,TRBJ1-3,TGTGCCAGCAGCCAGACGGACCGTGGAAACACCATATATTTT,CASSQTDRGNTIYF
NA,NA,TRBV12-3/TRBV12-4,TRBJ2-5,TGTGCCAGCAGTTTAAATCCGTTCGGGACCCAGTACTTC,CASSLNPFGTQYF
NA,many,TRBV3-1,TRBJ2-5,TGTGCCAGCACCCGAACCCGGGCAGGTTCGGAGACCCAGTACTTC,CASTRTRAGSETQYF
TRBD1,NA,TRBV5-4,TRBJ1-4,TGTGCCAGCAGCGAAACAGGGGGGAAGGAAAAACTGTTTTTT,CASSETGGKEKLFF
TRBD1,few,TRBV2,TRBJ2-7,TGTGCCAGCAGTGAAGCCGGGACAGGGGTATACGAGCAGTACTTC,CASSEAGTGVYEQYF
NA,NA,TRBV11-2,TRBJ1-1,TGTGCCAGCAGCTGGACCGGGAACACTGAAGCTTTCTTT,CASSWTGNTEAFF
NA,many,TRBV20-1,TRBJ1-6,TGCAGTGCTAGAGTAGGGACGGTGGAAGGGGGTATGGATTCACCCCTCCACTTT,CSARVGTVEGGMDSPLHF
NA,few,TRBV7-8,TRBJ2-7,TGTGCCAGCAGCTACCCGGGACTTACGTCCTACGAGCAGTACTTC,CASSYPGLTSYEQYF
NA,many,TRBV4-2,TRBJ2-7,TGTGCCAGCAGCCAAGTAGGGGTGGCAGGGCACTACGAGCAGTACTTC,CASSQVGVAGHYEQYF
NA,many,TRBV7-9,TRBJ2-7,TGTGCCAGCAGCACCTGGGGAGGATCAAGCTCCTACGAGCAGTACTTC,CASSTWGGSSSYEQYF
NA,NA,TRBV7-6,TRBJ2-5,TGTGCCAGCAGTCGCCGCCGACAAGAGACCCAGTACTTC,CASSRRRQETQYF
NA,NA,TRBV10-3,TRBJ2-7,TGTGCCAGCAGACAGGACAGATCTAACTACGAGCAGTACTTC,CASRQDRSNYEQYF
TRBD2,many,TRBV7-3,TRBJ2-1,TGTGCCAGCAGCCTTAGCGGGGGGACTTCCAATGAGCAGTTCTTC,CASSLSGGTSNEQFF
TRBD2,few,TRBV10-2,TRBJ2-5,TGCGCCACCGTCGGGAGGGTCGGGGAGACCCAGTACTTC,CATVGRVGETQYF
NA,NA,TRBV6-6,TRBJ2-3,TGTGCCAGCAGTTACTCGCAGGGATTCACAGATACGCAGTATTTT,CASSYSQGFTDTQYF
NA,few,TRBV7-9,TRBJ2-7,TGTGCCAGCAGCCACCGGGACAACACCTACGAGCAGTACTTC,CASSHRDNTYEQYF
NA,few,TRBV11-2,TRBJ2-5,TGTGCCAGCAGCTTATTTCTGGGGGTAGTACAAGAGACCCAGTACTTC,CASSLFLGVVQETQYF
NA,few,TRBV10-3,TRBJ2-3,TGTGCCATCAGTGAACCCAGGGTCACAGATACGCAGTATTTT,CAISEPRVTDTQYF
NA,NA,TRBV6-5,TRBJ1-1,TGTGCCAGCAGTTACTCCCGAGCGATGAACACTGAAGTTTTCTTT,CASSYSRAMNTEVFF
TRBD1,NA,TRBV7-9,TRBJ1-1,TGTGCCAGCAGCCTGGGACAGGGAAAAGCTTTCTTT,CASSLGQGKAFF